A selection of T cell receptor beta chains follows, all from one sample in a study of control samples from healthy donors and cancer patients. Sequenced by immunoSEQ multiplex PCR; TCRdb stores in-frame clones only, minus some. This sample carries almost 90,000 clones, about 89% of them seen once, and the ten largest clones take more than 20%. The sequenced material came from blood. The receptors come from a man aged 25-45 years in good health. The CDR3 runs from the conserved cysteine through the conserved F or W. Fields, in order: V gene, J gene, clone size, D gene, CDR3 protein, CDR3 DNA. D genes are given only for firm matches. Clone size is given for some rows only: seen once, a few or many times, or a class if the clone is expanded.

V gene: TRBV6-6
J gene: TRBJ1-4
clone size: -
D gene: -
CDR3 protein: CASRRADEKLFF
CDR3 DNA: TGTGCCAGCAGGAGAGCGGATGAAAAACTGTTTTTT

V gene: TRBV6-5
J gene: TRBJ2-5
clone size: -
D gene: -
CDR3 protein: CASTAGGKETQYF
CDR3 DNA: TGTGCCAGCACAGCAGGGGGGAAGGAGACCCAGTACTTC

V gene: TRBV29-1
J gene: TRBJ2-2
clone size: -
D gene: TRBD1
CDR3 protein: CSAGTATGELFF
CDR3 DNA: TGCAGCGCTGGGACAGCCACCGGGGAGCTGTTTTTT

V gene: TRBV12-5
J gene: TRBJ1-1
clone size: -
D gene: -
CDR3 protein: CASGLVIGGGTEAFF
CDR3 DNA: TGTGCTAGTGGTTTGGTAATTGGGGGGGGCACTGAAGCTTTCTTT

V gene: TRBV10-3
J gene: TRBJ2-1
clone size: -
D gene: TRBD2
CDR3 protein: CAIGDSGGFYNEQFF
CDR3 DNA: TGTGCCATCGGGGATAGCGGGGGGTTTTACAATGAGCAGTTCTTC

V gene: TRBV11-2
J gene: TRBJ2-7
clone size: -
D gene: TRBD2
CDR3 protein: CASSSRGLAGSYEQYF
CDR3 DNA: TGTGCCAGCAGCTCGAGAGGACTAGCGGGATCCTACGAGCAGTACTTC

V gene: TRBV5-5
J gene: TRBJ2-3
clone size: -
D gene: TRBD2
CDR3 protein: CASSSSSGVADTQYF
CDR3 DNA: TGTGCCAGCAGCTCATCTAGCGGGGTCGCAGATACGCAGTATTTT

V gene: TRBV9
J gene: TRBJ2-5
clone size: once
D gene: TRBD2
CDR3 protein: CASSPGLAGGETQYF
CDR3 DNA: TGTGCCAGCAGCCCAGGACTAGCGGGCGGAGAGACCCAGTACTTC

V gene: TRBV29-1
J gene: TRBJ2-1
clone size: -
D gene: -
CDR3 protein: CSLLGVRAINDEQFF
CDR3 DNA: TGCAGCCTCCTGGGGGTAAGGGCGATTAACGATGAGCAGTTCTTC

V gene: TRBV2
J gene: TRBJ1-6
clone size: once
D gene: -
CDR3 protein: CASSQGRDSPLHF
CDR3 DNA: TGTGCCAGCAGTCAGGGTAGGGATTCACCCCTCCACTTT

V gene: TRBV30
J gene: TRBJ1-2
clone size: -
D gene: -
CDR3 protein: CAWRGEQDVYTF
CDR3 DNA: TGTGCCTGGAGGGGTGAACAGGACGTCTACACCTTC

V gene: TRBV30
J gene: TRBJ2-7
clone size: few
D gene: TRBD2
CDR3 protein: CAWSVRSGGKAYEQYF
CDR3 DNA: TGTGCCTGGAGTGTACGTAGCGGGGGAAAAGCCTACGAGCAGTACTTC

V gene: TRBV12-5
J gene: TRBJ1-6
clone size: -
D gene: TRBD1
CDR3 protein: CASTPQGNNSPLHF
CDR3 DNA: TGTGCTAGCACCCCACAGGGGAATAATTCACCCCTCCACTTT

V gene: TRBV30
J gene: TRBJ1-5
clone size: -
D gene: -
CDR3 protein: CAWSVTDSPNQPQHF
CDR3 DNA: TGTGCCTGGAGTGTAACCGACTCCCCCAATCAGCCCCAGCATTTT

V gene: TRBV3-1/TRBV3-2
J gene: TRBJ2-2
clone size: -
D gene: -
CDR3 protein: CASSPSEATGELFF
CDR3 DNA: TGTGCCAGCAGCCCTAGCGAGGCCACCGGGGAGCTGTTTTTT

V gene: TRBV5-1
J gene: TRBJ2-5
clone size: -
D gene: TRBD2
CDR3 protein: CASSTSGTSGGKETQYF
CDR3 DNA: TGCGCCAGCAGCACCTCCGGGACTAGCGGGGGTAAAGAGACCCAGTACTTC

V gene: TRBV9
J gene: TRBJ2-3
clone size: -
D gene: TRBD2
CDR3 protein: CASSAGGLADTQYF
CDR3 DNA: TGTGCCAGCAGTGCCGGGGGGTTGGCAGATACGCAGTATTTT

V gene: TRBV5-6
J gene: TRBJ2-5
clone size: -
D gene: TRBD2
CDR3 protein: CASSLSGGSQETQYF
CDR3 DNA: TGTGCCAGCAGCTTGTCCGGGGGGAGCCAAGAGACCCAGTACTTC

V gene: TRBV6-4
J gene: TRBJ2-1
clone size: -
D gene: -
CDR3 protein: CASSDGKGGVSEQFF
CDR3 DNA: TGTGCCAGCAGTGACGGGAAGGGTGGGGTGAGCGAGCAGTTCTTC